This TCR beta chain derives from a study of shared clonotypes between healthy human individuals. Study-wide background: Aged 18 to 49, the donors were a couple of women and a few men.

As regards this clone: What it binds is unknown.

Data came from immunoSEQ multiplex PCR; TCRdb stores just in-frame clones and leaves some out. The sample consists of over 1.5 million clones, 95% to 99% of them appearing once. Findings of the study overall: In contrast to clonotypes shared by all four donors, non-shared clonotypes had lower generation probabilities. Generally, naive subsets came out with larger estimated richness than memory subsets.

Germline CDR1 and CDR2: LNHNV and YYDKDF (reference sequence). V shed 5 bases, J shed 5 bases, and the junction held 11 bases outside the gene matches. The CDR3 covers 16 residues. The donor cohort consisted entirely of Caucasian adults residing in Nashville, Tennessee. Source material: naive CD4+ T cells sorted from blood. Subset noted: CD45RA+ positively selected. The origin of this receptor is a man aged 25-40 years in good health. The chain joins TRBV15 to TRBJ1-1; 10 bases fit TRBD1. CDR3 nucleotide sequence: TGTGCCACCAGCCGACGTACCGGGACAGGGGCAACTGAAGCTTTCTTT. Translating gives CATSRRTGTGATEAFF.